The 10 T cell receptor beta chains below come from one sample, sequenced in a study of blood T cell repertoires in COVID-19. Assay used: immunoSEQ multiplex PCR; TCRdb lists only in-frame clones, some missing. Seen here are about 150,000 clones, roughly 80% observed once, and the top ten hold 9.5% to 13%. Sequenced sample: peripheral blood. These receptors originate from a woman aged 55 to 70 with COVID-19, enrolled during active disease.

The chain recombines TRBV11-2 with TRBJ1-2; the D gene is possibly TRBD1 (6 bases). V lost 5 bases and J 0 bases, leaving 10 bases between the germline ends. Germline V lookup: CDR1 SGHAT, CDR2 FQNNGV. The CDR3 has 14 residues. The chain's CDR3 is CASSRDIANYGYTF. The CDR3 DNA reads TGTGCCAGCAGCCGGGACATCGCTAACTATGGCTACACCTTC.

The gene calls are TRBV27 and TRBJ2-2, with D perhaps TRBD1 (7 bases). The V end was cut by 2 bases, the J end by 6 bases, with 13 bases between. The CDR3 extends over 15 amino acids. Germline CDR1 MNHEY, CDR2 SMNVEV (reference sequence). The CDR3 DNA sequence: TGTGCCAGCAGTTTAAGGAGGGGGCGGGCCGGGGAGCTGTTTTTT. Amino acid sequence: CASSLRRGRAGELFF.

CDR3: CSVEDRLSTKNIQYF. Here the CDR3 DNA reads TGCAGCGTTGAGGACAGGCTATCGACCAAAAACATTCAGTACTTC. V gene TRBV29-1 combines with J gene TRBJ2-4; 7 nucleotides align to TRBD1. V lost 3 bases to trimming and J lost 2 bases; unmatched junction nucleotides: 7. Germline loops: CDR1 SQVTM, CDR2 ANQGSEA. The CDR3 contains 15 residues.

The chain uses TRBV7-9 and TRBJ1-1; 7 bases line up with TRBD1. This CDR3 has 15 amino acids. V was clipped by 5 bases and J by 2 bases; unmatched bases: 8. Germline V CDR1 and CDR2: SEHNR, FQNEAQ (reference sequence). The CDR3 sequence: CASSAGGGLNTEAFF. In nucleotides, the CDR3 is TGTGCCAGCAGCGCCGGAGGGGGCCTTAACACTGAAGCTTTCTTT. Complete variable domain (other parts from reference TRBV7-9 and TRBJ1-1): DTGVSQNPRHKITKRGQNVTFRCDPISEHNRLYWYRQTLGQGPEFLTYFQNEAQLEKSRLLSDRFSAERPKGSFSTLEIQRTEQGDSAMYLCASSAGGGLNTEAFFGQGTRLTVV.

The chain couples TRBV6-5 to TRBJ2-7, with a possible D match to TRBD2 (5 bases). CDR3 length: 13 residues. Looked up from germline, CDR1 is MNHEY and CDR2 is SVGAGI. V lost 0 bases, J lost 7 bases, and 10 bases lay in between. The CDR3 here is CASSYSRGREQYF. In nucleotides, the CDR3 is TGTGCCAGCAGTTACTCACGGGGAAGAGAGCAGTACTTC.

The J gene is TRBJ2-2, the V gene TRBV7-9; the match to TRBD1 covers 7 bases. Trimming took 4 bases from V and 7 from J; bases not matched to a gene: 6. Per the germline V gene, CDR1 is SEHNR and CDR2 is FQNEAQ (reference sequence). The CDR3 runs 14 residues. CDR3 in DNA: TGTGCCAGCAGCTCCGACAGGGACCTCGGGGAGCTGTTTTTT. Amino acids: CASSSDRDLGELFF.

The chain uses TRBV5-7 and TRBJ2-3, with D perhaps TRBD1 (5 bases). Being an ORF, TRBV5-7 has a function that is uncertain. Trimming shortened V by 0 bases and J by 4 bases, and 9 bases separated the two germline ends. The CDR3 has 14 amino acids. The CDR3 is CASSLAETADTQYF. DNA for the CDR3: TGTGCCAGCAGCTTGGCCGAGACAGCAGATACGCAGTATTTT.

The J gene is TRBJ1-2, the V gene TRBV10-3; D is possibly TRBD1 (5 bases). The CDR3 loop spans 14 amino acids. V was clipped by 8 bases and J by 4 bases, with 17 bases between them. Germline CDR1 and CDR2: ENHRY and SYGVKD. Here the CDR3 DNA reads TGTGCCATCTCTCGGGCCTCTGGGGCCTATGGCTACACCTTC. Its translation: CAISRASGAYGYTF.

This chain connects TRBV29-1 to TRBJ1-1; 9 nucleotides align to TRBD1. The V and J ends lost 6 bases and 6 bases, in that order; junction bases with no gene match: 5. Germline V gives CDR1 SQVTM, CDR2 ANQGSEA. This CDR3 has 12 residues. The CDR3 protein is CSVGQGEAEAFF. The CDR3 DNA sequence: TGCAGCGTGGGACAGGGAGAGGCTGAAGCTTTCTTT.

The chain is built from TRBV5-1 and TRBJ2-5; maybe TRBD2 (6 bases). V was shortened by 5 bases and J by 5 bases, with 19 bases between the two germline ends. CDR3 length: 15 amino acids. Per germline, CDR1 SGHRS and CDR2 YFSETQ. The CDR3 region is CASRGTGVGVETQYF. CDR3 coding DNA: TGCGCCAGCAGGGGCACGGGGGTAGGAGTGGAGACCCAGTACTTC.